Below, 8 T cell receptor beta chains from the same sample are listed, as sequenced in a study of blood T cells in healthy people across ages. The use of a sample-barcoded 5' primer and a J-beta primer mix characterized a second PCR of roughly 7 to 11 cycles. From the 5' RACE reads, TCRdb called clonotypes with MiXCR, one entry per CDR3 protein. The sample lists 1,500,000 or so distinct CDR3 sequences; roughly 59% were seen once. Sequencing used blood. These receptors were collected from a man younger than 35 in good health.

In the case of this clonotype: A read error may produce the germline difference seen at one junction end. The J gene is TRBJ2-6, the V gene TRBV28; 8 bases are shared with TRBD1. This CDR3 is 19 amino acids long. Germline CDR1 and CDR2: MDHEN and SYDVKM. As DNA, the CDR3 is TGTGTCAGCAGTCCCATCTTAGGGACAGGCAACTCTGGGGCCAACGTCCTGACTTTC. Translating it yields CVSSPILGTGNSGANVLTF.

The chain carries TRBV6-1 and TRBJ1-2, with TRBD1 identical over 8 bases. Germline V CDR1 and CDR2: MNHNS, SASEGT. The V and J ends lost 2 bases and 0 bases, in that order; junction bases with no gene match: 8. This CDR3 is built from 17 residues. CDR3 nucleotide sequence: TGTGCCAGCAGTGAAATCAGGGGGCGACCGACTAACTATGGCTACACCTTC. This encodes CASSEIRGRPTNYGYTF.

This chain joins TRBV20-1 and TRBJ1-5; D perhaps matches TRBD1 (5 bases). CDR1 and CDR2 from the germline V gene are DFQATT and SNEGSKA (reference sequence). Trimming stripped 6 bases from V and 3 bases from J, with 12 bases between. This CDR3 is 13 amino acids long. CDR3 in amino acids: CSAPRQPNQPQHF. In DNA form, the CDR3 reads TGCAGTGCGCCTCGACAGCCCAATCAGCCCCAGCATTTT.

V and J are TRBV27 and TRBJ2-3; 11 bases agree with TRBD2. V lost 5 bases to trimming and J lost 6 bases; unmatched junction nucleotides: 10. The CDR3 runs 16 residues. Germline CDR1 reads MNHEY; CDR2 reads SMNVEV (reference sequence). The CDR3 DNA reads TGTGCCAGCAGTCCCCGACTAGCGGGGTGGGAGGATACGCAGTATTTT. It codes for CASSPRLAGWEDTQYF.

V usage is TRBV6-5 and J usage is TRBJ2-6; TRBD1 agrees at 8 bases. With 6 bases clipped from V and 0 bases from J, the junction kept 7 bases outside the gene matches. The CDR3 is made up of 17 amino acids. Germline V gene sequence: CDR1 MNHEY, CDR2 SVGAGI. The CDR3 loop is CASSYRGAFSGANVLTF. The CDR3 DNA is TGTGCCAGCAGCTACAGGGGGGCCTTCTCTGGGGCCAACGTCCTGACTTTC.

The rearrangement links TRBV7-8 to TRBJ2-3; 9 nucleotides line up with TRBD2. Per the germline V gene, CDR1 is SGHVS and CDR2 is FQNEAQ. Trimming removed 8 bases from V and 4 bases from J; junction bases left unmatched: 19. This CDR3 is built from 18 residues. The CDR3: CASSRWSSGTRRADTQYF. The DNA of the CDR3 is TGTGCCAGCTCTCGGTGGTCTAGCGGGACGAGGAGGGCAGATACGCAGTATTTT.

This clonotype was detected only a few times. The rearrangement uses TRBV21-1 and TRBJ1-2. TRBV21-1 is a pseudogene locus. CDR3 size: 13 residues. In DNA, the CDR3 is TGTGCCAGCAGCATTCCAGGTAGCTATGGCTACACCTTC. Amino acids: CASSIPGSYGYTF.

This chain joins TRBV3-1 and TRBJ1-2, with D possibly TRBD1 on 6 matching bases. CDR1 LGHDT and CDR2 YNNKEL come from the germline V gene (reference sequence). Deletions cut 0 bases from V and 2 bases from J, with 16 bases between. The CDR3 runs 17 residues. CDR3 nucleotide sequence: TGTGCCAGCAGCCAAGATGCGGGGCAGGGGTCGAACTATGGCTACACCTTC. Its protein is CASSQDAGQGSNYGYTF. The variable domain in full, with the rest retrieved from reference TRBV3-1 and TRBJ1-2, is DTAVSQTPKYLVTQMGNDKSIKCEQNLGHDTMYWYKQDSKKFLKIMFSYNNKELIINETVPNRFSPKSPDKAHLNLHINSLELGDSAVYFCASSQDAGQGSNYGYTFGSGTRLTVV.